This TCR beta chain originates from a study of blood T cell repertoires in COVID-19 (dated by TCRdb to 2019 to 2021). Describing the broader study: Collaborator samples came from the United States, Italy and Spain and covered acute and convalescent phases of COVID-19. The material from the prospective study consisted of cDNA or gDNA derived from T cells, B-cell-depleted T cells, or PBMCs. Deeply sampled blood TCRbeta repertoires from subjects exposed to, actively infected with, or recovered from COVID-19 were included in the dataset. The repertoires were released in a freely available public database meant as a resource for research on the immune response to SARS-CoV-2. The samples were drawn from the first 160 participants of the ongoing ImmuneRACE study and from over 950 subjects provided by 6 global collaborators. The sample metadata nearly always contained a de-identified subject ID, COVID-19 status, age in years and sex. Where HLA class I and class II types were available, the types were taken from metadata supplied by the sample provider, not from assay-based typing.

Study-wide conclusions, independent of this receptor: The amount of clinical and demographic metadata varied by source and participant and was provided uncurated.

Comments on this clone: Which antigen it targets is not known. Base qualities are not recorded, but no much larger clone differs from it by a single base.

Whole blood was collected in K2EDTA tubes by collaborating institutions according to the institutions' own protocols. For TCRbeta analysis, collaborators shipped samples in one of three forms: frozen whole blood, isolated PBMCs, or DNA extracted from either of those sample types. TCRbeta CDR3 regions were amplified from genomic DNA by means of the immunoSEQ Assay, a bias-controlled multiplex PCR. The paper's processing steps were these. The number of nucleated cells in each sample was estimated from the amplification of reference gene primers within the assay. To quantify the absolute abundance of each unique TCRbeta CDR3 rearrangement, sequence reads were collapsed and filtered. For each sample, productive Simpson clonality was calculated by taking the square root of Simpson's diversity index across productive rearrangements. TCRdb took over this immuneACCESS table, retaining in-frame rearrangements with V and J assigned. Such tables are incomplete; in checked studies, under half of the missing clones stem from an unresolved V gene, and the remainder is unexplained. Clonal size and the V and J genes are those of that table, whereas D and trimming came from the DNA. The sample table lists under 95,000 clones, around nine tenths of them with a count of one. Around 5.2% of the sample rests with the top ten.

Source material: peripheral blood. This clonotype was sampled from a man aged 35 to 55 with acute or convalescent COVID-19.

The CDR3 amino acid sequence is: CASSSTGAYGYTF. In nucleotides, the sequence is TGTGCCAGCAGTTCAACAGGGGCCTATGGCTACACCTTC. The sequence joins TRBV27 to TRBJ1-2, and 7 junction bases match TRBD1. Here V drops 4 bases and J drops 4 bases, and the junction holds 3 bases not matched to any gene. The CDR3 sequence holds 13 residues, the cysteine and phenylalanine included. The read is trimmed to its CDR3 DNA, 39 bases read in frame from base 1. CDR1 and CDR2, looked up from the germline V gene (reference sequence), are MNHEY and SMNVEV.